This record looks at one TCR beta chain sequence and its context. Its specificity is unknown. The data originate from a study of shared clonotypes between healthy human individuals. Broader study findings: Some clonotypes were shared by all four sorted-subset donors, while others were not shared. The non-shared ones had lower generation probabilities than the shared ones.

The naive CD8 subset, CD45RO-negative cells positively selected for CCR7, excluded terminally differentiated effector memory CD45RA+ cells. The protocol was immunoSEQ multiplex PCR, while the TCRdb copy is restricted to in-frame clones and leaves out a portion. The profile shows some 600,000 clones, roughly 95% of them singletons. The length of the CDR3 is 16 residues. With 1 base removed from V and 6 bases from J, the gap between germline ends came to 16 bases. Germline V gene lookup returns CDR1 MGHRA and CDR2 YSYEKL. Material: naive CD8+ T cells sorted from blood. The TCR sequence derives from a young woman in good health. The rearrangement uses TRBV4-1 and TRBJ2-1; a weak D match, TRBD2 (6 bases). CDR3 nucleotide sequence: TGCGCCAGCAGCCAAGTCCTTCGGGAGTTACCCAATGAGCAGTTCTTC. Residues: CASSQVLRELPNEQFF.